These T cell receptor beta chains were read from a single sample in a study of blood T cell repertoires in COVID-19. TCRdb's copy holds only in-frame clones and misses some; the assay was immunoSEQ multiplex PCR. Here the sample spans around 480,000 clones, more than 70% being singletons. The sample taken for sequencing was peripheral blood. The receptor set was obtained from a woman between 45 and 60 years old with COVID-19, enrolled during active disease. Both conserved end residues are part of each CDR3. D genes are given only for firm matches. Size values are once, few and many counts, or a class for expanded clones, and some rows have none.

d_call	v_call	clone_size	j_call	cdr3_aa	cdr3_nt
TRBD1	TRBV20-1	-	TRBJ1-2	CSASSRQGVVDGYTF	TGCAGTGCTAGTTCACGACAGGGGGTCGTAGATGGCTACACCTTC
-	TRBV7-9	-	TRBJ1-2	CASSLMNGQGYTF	TGTGCCAGCAGCTTGATGAACGGACAGGGCTACACCTTC
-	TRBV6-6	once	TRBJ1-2	CASSYWPGYGYTF	TGTGCCAGCAGTTATTGGCCAGGGTACGGCTACACCTTC
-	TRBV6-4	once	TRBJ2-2	CASSGPPRGTGELFF	TGTGCCAGCAGTGGGCCCCCCCGGGGCACCGGGGAGCTGTTTTTT
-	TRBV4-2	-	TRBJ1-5	CASSQDRRDANQPQHF	TGTGCCAGCAGCCAAGATCGGAGAGACGCCAATCAGCCCCAGCATTTT
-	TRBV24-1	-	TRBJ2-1	CATSDPTAYNEQFF	TGTGCCACCAGTGACCCGACAGCCTACAATGAGCAGTTCTTC
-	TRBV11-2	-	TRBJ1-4	CASSLGGPGDEKLFF	TGTGCCAGCAGCTTAGGAGGGCCGGGGGATGAAAAACTGTTTTTT
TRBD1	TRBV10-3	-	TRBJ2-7	CAISGTGAGPYEQYF	TGTGCCATCAGTGGGACAGGGGCAGGCCCCTACGAGCAGTACTTC
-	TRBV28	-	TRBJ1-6	CASSSQGGWDGNSPLHF	TGTGCCAGCAGTTCCCAAGGGGGTTGGGACGGTAATTCACCCCTCCACTTT
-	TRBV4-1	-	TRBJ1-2	CASSQDTTEFYGYTF	TGCGCCAGCAGCCAAGATACCACAGAGTTCTATGGCTACACCTTC
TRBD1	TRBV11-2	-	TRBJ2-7	CASSFGTGDEQYF	TGTGCCAGCAGCTTTGGGACAGGCGATGAGCAGTACTTC
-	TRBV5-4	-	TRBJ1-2	CASSLGQVNYGYTF	TGTGCCAGCAGCTTGGGACAAGTTAACTATGGCTACACCTTC
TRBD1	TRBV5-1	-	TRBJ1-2	CASSLWTGIAYGYTF	TGCGCCAGCAGCTTATGGACAGGGATTGCCTATGGCTACACCTTC
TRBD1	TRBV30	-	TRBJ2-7	CASTGTAYEQYF	TGTGCCTCCACCGGGACAGCCTACGAGCAGTACTTC
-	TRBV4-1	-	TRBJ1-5	CASSPSGQGGYSNQPQHF	TGCGCCAGCAGCCCATCCGGGCAGGGCGGTTATAGCAATCAGCCCCAGCATTTT
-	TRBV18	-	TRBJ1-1	CASSPGAAMNTEAFF	TGTGCCAGCTCACCAGGGGCGGCGATGAACACTGAAGCTTTCTTT
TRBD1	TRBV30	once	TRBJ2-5	CAWIRDRGETQYF	TGTGCCTGGATACGGGACAGGGGAGAGACCCAGTACTTC
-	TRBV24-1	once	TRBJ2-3	CATSDLSGSPTDTQYF	TGTGCCACCAGTGATTTATCCGGTAGTCCCACAGATACGCAGTATTTT
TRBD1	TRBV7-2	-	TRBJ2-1	CASSYYKGADEQFF	TGTGCCAGCAGCTATTATAAGGGGGCGGATGAGCAGTTCTTC
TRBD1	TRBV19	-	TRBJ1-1	CASSPFGQGDTEAFF	TGTGCCAGTAGTCCTTTTGGACAGGGGGACACTGAAGCTTTCTTT
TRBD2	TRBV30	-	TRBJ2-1	CAWGTSFHEQFF	TGTGCCTGGGGGACTAGCTTCCATGAGCAGTTCTTC
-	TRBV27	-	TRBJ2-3	CASSLRSLTDTQYF	TGTGCCAGCAGTTTAAGAAGCTTGACAGATACGCAGTATTTT
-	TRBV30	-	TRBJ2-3	CAWSQGLGTDTQYF	TGTGCCTGGAGTCAGGGTCTAGGCACAGATACGCAGTATTTT
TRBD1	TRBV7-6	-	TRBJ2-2	CASSRTGGAAGELFF	TGTGCCAGCAGCCGAACAGGGGGCGCGGCCGGGGAGCTGTTTTTT
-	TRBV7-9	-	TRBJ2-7	CASAPPTGGGEQYF	TGTGCCAGCGCCCCACCGACAGGAGGTGGCGAGCAGTACTTC
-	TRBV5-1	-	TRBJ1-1	CASSLVGGRENTEAFF	TGCGCCAGCAGCTTGGTGGGGGGGCGCGAGAACACTGAAGCTTTCTTT
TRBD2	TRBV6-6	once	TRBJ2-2	CASSYPGREVAGELFF	TGTGCCAGCAGTTACCCGGGGCGGGAGGTAGCCGGGGAGCTGTTTTTT
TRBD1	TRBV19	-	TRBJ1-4	CASSFRGQRNEKLFF	TGTGCCAGTAGTTTTCGGGGACAGAGGAATGAAAAACTGTTTTTT
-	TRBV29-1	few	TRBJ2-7	CSVAEGLGEQYF	TGCAGCGTGGCGGAGGGTTTGGGCGAGCAGTACTTC
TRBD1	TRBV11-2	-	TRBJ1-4	CASSFLRTGGEKLFF	TGTGCCAGCAGCTTTCTTAGGACAGGGGGCGAAAAACTGTTTTTT
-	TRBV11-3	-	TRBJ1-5	CASSLGQAHNQPQHF	TGTGCCAGCAGCTTAGGACAGGCCCACAATCAGCCCCAGCATTTT